This T cell receptor beta chain is drawn from a study of identical twins. Germline CDR1 is DFQATT and CDR2 is SNEGSKA (reference sequence). V dropped 0 bases and J dropped 4 bases, with 13 bases sitting between them. This CDR3 has 14 residues. MiXCR, applied by TCRdb to the 5' RACE reads, yields one record per CDR3 protein. The sample has nearly 250,000 distinct CDR3 sequences, 5.5% to 7% seen once; the top ten hold roughly 3.6%. These data are also associated with another study on yellow fever vaccine responses in identical twins.

The rearrangement uses TRBV20-1 and TRBJ2-7; the D gene is possibly TRBD1 (6 bases). The sequence was obtained from a woman between 18 and 29 years old in good health. The sequencing sample was made of memory (CD45RO+) T cells sorted from blood. In DNA, the CDR3 is TGCAGTGCTAGAGATCAGGGCAGGGGTTACGAGCAGTACTTC. This gives the protein CSARDQGRGYEQYF.